This TCR beta chain is drawn from a study of CD8 T cells in Susac syndrome. RNA totalling about 0.5 to 1 ug underwent reverse transcription with random hexamers. Amplification of TCR beta CDR3 spanned 54 Vbeta and 13 Jbeta via immunoSEQ multiplex PCR. MiXCR, run by TCRdb on the immunoSEQ multiplex PCR reads, gives a single entry per CDR3 protein. The sample includes 150,000 to 200,000 distinct CDR3 sequences, about 93% of them seen just once. The germline CDR1 and CDR2 sequences are MNHNS and SASEGT. Trimming removed 7 bases from V and 2 bases from J, with 20 bases in between. This CDR3 spans 16 amino acids. TCR beta sequencing covered blood CD8+ and CD4+ T cells. Negative magnetic isolation gave CD8+ and CD4+ cells; FACS enriched CD8+ TEMRA.

Sequencing was done on a sample of CD4+ T cells from PBMCs. The sequence came from a human donor with multiple sclerosis. The V and J genes are TRBV6-1 and TRBJ2-5; D not certain. The CDR3 DNA sequence: TGTGCCAGCACCGGCGGCGGCTTAGGAAATCAAGAGACCCAGTACTTC. Protein product: CASTGGGLGNQETQYF.